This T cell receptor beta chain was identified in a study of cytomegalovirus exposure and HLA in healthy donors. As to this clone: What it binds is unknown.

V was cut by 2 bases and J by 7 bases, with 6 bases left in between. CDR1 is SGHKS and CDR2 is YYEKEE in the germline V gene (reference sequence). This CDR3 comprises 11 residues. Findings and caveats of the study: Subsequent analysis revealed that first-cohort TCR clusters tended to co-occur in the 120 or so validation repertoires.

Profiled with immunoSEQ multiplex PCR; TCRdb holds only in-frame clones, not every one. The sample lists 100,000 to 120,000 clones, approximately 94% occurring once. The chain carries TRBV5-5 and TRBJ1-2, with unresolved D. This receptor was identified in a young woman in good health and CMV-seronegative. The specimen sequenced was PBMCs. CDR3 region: CASSFGGGYTF. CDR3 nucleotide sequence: TGTGCCAGCAGCTTCGGCGGTGGCTACACCTTC.